This TCR beta chain was identified during a study of blood T cells in healthy people across ages. Combining a sample-barcoded 5' primer with a J-beta primer mix, a second PCR ran for about 7 to 11 cycles. Carrying 12 random nucleotides, a template-switch adaptor labeled each individual cDNA molecule. TCRdb re-called the 5' RACE reads with MiXCR, one entry per CDR3 protein. The table lists 1.5 million to 2 million distinct CDR3 sequences, approximately 30% of them singletons, with 7.7% in the top ten. The CDR3 runs to 13 residues. Trimming left V 8 bases short and J 3 bases short, with 14 bases between. Isolation of PBMCs gave at least 6 million cells per sample. The study, taken as a whole, reports: In these data, TCR beta diversity tracked strongly with naive T cell percentage.

This clonotype was seen repeatedly, ten times or more. Its specificity is unknown. The origin of this receptor is a woman aged 25 to 39 in good health. The sequencing input was blood. The chain recombines TRBV12-3 or TRBV12-4 with TRBJ2-7; perhaps TRBD2 as D (6 bases). The CDR3 bases are TGTGCCAGCCTCCGTATCGGGGGCTACGAGCAGTACTTC. It translates to CASLRIGGYEQYF.